The rows below give T cell receptor beta chains drawn from one sample of a study of cytomegalovirus exposure and HLA in healthy donors. The table came from immunoSEQ multiplex PCR; TCRdb's copy has only in-frame clones and leaves some out. The sample includes some 120,000 clones, around 82% of them seen just once. Sample: PBMCs. Every receptor here comes from a female donor in good health and CMV-seronegative. The conserved cysteine and the conserved F or W are not part of the CDR3 here. A clone size is listed for some rows: how often the clone was seen (once, few, many), or a class if it is expanded.

j_gene	abundance	v_gene	CDR3aa
TRBJ2-1	-	TRBV9	ASSVRGTSGFNEQF
TRBJ2-1	-	TRBV4-1	ASSQDGPSGNNEQF
TRBJ1-5	many	TRBV6-6	ASSRDRGEYQPQH
TRBJ2-2	-	TRBV2	ASRRAGGTNTGELF
TRBJ2-7	-	TRBV18	ASSRDRIETHEQY
TRBJ1-5	-	TRBV30	AWSVGGRDQPQH
TRBJ1-2	-	TRBV5-1	ASSSGTASYGYT
TRBJ1-1	once	TRBV27	ASSFGSRTEAF
TRBJ1-4	-	TRBV6-5	ASRRDSNEKLF
TRBJ2-4	once	TRBV4-1	ASSDGGRAKNIQY
TRBJ2-5	few	TRBV9	ASSPWQTQETQY
TRBJ1-1	once	TRBV9	ASSVELGGTEAF
TRBJ2-7	-	TRBV2	ASSEGGIHYEQY
TRBJ1-2	-	TRBV2	ASGRQGRNYGYT
TRBJ1-1	few	TRBV11-3	ASSLGGRNTEAF
TRBJ1-5	-	TRBV6-5	ASTDRRGNQPQH
TRBJ2-5	-	TRBV9	ASSVTGLGETQY
TRBJ1-1	-	TRBV27	ASSLWANTEAF
TRBJ2-1	once	TRBV28	ASSLFGQGLYNEQF
TRBJ2-2	-	TRBV4-2	ASSGTSGHTGELF
TRBJ2-7	-	TRBV2	ASSPGTALTYEQY
TRBJ2-2	few	TRBV5-1	ASKAGTAIVGELF
TRBJ2-7	-	TRBV5-1	ASCRGGQGAYEQY
TRBJ2-7	-	TRBV18	ASSPPGPTGTLKQY
TRBJ2-3	-	TRBV7-2	ASSSLLGGSPDTQY
TRBJ2-6	-	TRBV11-2	ASRRPGQGFGANVLT
TRBJ1-6	-	TRBV2	ASSSQGSDNSPLH
TRBJ1-2	-	TRBV29-1	SVGTGADYGYT
TRBJ2-3	-	TRBV7-9	ASSATGLGTDTQY
TRBJ1-2	-	TRBV30	AWSARTGSSYT
TRBJ2-7	-	TRBV30	AWSVGVRGQY
TRBJ1-2	-	TRBV7-2	ASSLAAYGYT
TRBJ2-3	-	TRBV19	ASSIYQGLTKAQY
TRBJ2-1	-	TRBV5-5	ASSLVGGPYNEQF
TRBJ2-3	-	TRBV9	ASSPRGAGGPTDTQY
TRBJ1-5	-	TRBV28	ASIYGAGRREQPQH
TRBJ2-1	few	TRBV7-2	ASSLDFGDNEQF
TRBJ2-4	few	TRBV7-2	ASSFVSGILNIQY
TRBJ2-7	-	TRBV27	ASSLAPVYEQY
TRBJ1-4	once	TRBV2	ASNRDRGEKLF
TRBJ1-2	-	TRBV9	ASSVGRQGDYGYT
TRBJ1-5	-	TRBV6-1	ASSGQYSNQPQH